A single sample gave rise to the 25 T cell receptor beta chains below, sequenced in a study of identical twins. TCRdb re-called the 5' RACE reads through MiXCR, storing one row per CDR3 protein. The sample yields more than 600,000 distinct CDR3 sequences, about 20% seen once. The same specimen was also included in a second study, on T cells expressing NK-cell markers.

Sequences were obtained from PBMCs. These receptors were collected from a woman aged 18-29 years in good health.

This chain links TRBV4-3 with TRBJ2-1; 9 bases match TRBD2. Losses at the gene ends were 0 bases for V and 10 bases for J; bases not matched to a gene: 13. CDR3 length: 17 residues. The germline gives CDR1 LGHNA, CDR2 YSLEER. CDR3 DNA: TGCGCCAGCAGCCAAGATGTTGGGACTAGCCCCCCCCGGGAGCAGTTCTTC. This gives the protein CASSQDVGTSPPREQFF.

The sample holds a few counts of this clonotype. The chain combines TRBV28 with TRBJ2-1; 10 bases agree with TRBD1. There are 14 residues in the CDR3. Germline lookup yields CDR1 MDHEN and CDR2 SYDVKM. V was pared by 6 bases and J by 7 bases, with 6 bases of the junction left unmatched. The CDR3 DNA follows: TGTGCCAGCAGCGACAGGGGGCGGTTGAATGAGCAGTTCTTC. It is translated as CASSDRGRLNEQFF.

V usage is TRBV2 and J usage is TRBJ1-2; D is possibly TRBD1 (5 bases). V was pared by 8 bases and J by 7 bases, with 17 bases between. The CDR3 has 13 residues. Germline V gives CDR1 SNHLY, CDR2 FYNNEI. CDR3 protein: CASPGGTGSGYTF. The CDR3 coding sequence is TGTGCCAGCCCCGGCGGGACCGGTAGTGGCTACACCTTC.

Only a few counts were recorded for this clonotype. The CDR3 reads CASRALAGRQDTQYF. CDR3 coding DNA: TGCGCCAGCAGGGCACTAGCGGGGCGTCAGGATACGCAGTATTTT. This chain connects TRBV5-1 to TRBJ2-3; the match to TRBD2 covers 10 bases. V shed 5 bases and J 6 bases; nucleotides not matched to a gene: 9. Germline V gene sequence: CDR1 SGHRS, CDR2 YFSETQ. The CDR3 runs to 15 residues.

This clonotype was detected many times. The chain employs TRBV20-1 and TRBJ2-3; tentative D call: TRBD2 (6 bases). The CDR3 length is 13 residues. V shed 3 bases and J shed 1 base, with 8 bases lying between them. Germline values: CDR1 DFQATT, CDR2 SNEGSKA (reference sequence). DNA for the CDR3: TGCAGTGCTAGCGGGAGTGGCACAGATACGCAGTATTTT. It encodes CSASGSGTDTQYF.

This clonotype was seen many times. The chain is built from TRBV18 and TRBJ2-3; D gene ambiguous. Trimming pared 3 bases from V and 0 bases from J, leaving 10 bases between. CDR1 is KGHSH and CDR2 is LQKENI in the germline V gene. The CDR3 spans 15 residues. The CDR3 region is CASSPAPSSTDTQYF. The CDR3 bases are TGTGCCAGCTCACCGGCGCCGTCGAGCACAGATACGCAGTATTTT.

The V call is TRBV12-3 or TRBV12-4, the J call TRBJ2-1; a possible D gene is TRBD2 (6 bases). The germline V and J ends were trimmed by 3 bases and 1 base, with 19 bases remaining between them. CDR3 size: 18 residues. CDR3: CASSFFPSWAGSYNEQFF. As DNA, the CDR3 is TGTGCCAGCAGTTTTTTCCCCTCGTGGGCGGGGTCCTACAATGAGCAGTTCTTC.

The genes are TRBV5-1 and TRBJ2-3, with 15 bases fitting TRBD2. CDR1 SGHRS and CDR2 YFSETQ come from the germline V gene. J was trimmed by 4 bases and V by 4 bases; bases with no gene match: 7. This CDR3 region has 17 residues. CDR3 protein: CASSPRTSGGAADTQYF. The CDR3 nucleotides are TGCGCCAGCAGCCCGCGGACTAGCGGGGGGGCCGCAGATACGCAGTATTTT.

The chain joins TRBV2 to TRBJ1-4; D is uncertain. The CDR3 runs 15 residues. Germline-derived CDR1 and CDR2 are SNHLY and FYNNEI. Trimming took 5 bases from V and 2 from J, leaving 12 bases between them. The CDR3 DNA is TGTGCCAGCAGTATGGACCTCGGGACTAATGAAAAACTGTTTTTT. Amino acids: CASSMDLGTNEKLFF.

This clonotype was seen a few times. V gene TRBV7-9 combines with J gene TRBJ1-4; D remains ambiguous. This CDR3 is built from 15 residues. Germline loops: CDR1 SEHNR, CDR2 FQNEAQ (reference sequence). V gave up 5 bases and J gave up 8 bases, with 18 bases separating them. CDR3 amino acids: CASSQLGIPGEKLFF. DNA for the CDR3: TGTGCCAGCAGCCAGCTAGGGATCCCGGGAGAAAAACTGTTTTTT.

This chain connects TRBV7-2 to TRBJ2-7; TRBD2 matches at 8 bases. CDR1 and CDR2 from the germline V gene are SGHTA and FQGNSA. The CDR3 runs 15 residues. The ends lost 1 base at V and 4 bases at J; junction bases unmatched: 6. The CDR3 DNA is TGTGCCAGCAGCTTAGACCCGGGAGGGGTATACGAGCAGTACTTC. This codes for CASSLDPGGVYEQYF.

The V and J genes are TRBV5-1 and TRBJ2-5, with TRBD2 matching 10 bases. This CDR3 has 15 residues. V gave up 4 bases and J gave up 3 bases; unmatched junction bases: 6. Germline CDR1 is SGHRS and CDR2 is YFSETQ. The CDR3 spells CASSRASGSEETQYF. CDR3 in DNA: TGCGCCAGCAGCAGGGCTAGCGGGAGTGAAGAGACCCAGTACTTC.

This clonotype was picked up many times. The junction does not match germline at one end; this may be a read error. The V call is TRBV7-2, the J call TRBJ2-1, with TRBD2 matching over 8 bases. The CDR3 has 15 residues. CDR1 and CDR2 (germline): SGHTA, FQGNSA. The CDR3 spells CASTLAGSSYNEQFF. CDR3 DNA: TGTGCCAGCACCTTAGCGGGGTCCTCCTACAATGAGCAGTTCTTC.

This clonotype was observed a handful of times. The gene calls are TRBV6-2 or TRBV6-3 and TRBJ2-2, with 10 bases fitting TRBD2. The CDR3 is 18 residues long. The germline V gene encodes CDR1 MNHEY and CDR2 SVGEGT. V trimming: 5 bases; J trimming: 0 bases; junction bases outside the gene matches: 9. The chain's CDR3 is CASSPYAGLAANTGELFF. CDR3 nucleotides: TGTGCCAGCAGTCCCTATGCTGGACTAGCGGCGAACACCGGGGAGCTGTTTTTT.

This clonotype was picked up a small number of times. The V gene is TRBV10-3, the J gene TRBJ2-3, with 10 bases lining up with TRBD1. Unmatched junction bases numbered 13, after V lost 11 bases and J lost 5 bases. Germline V gene lookup returns CDR1 ENHRY and CDR2 SYGVKD. The length of the CDR3 is 15 residues. This chain's CDR3 is CAAGGQGGVGDTQYF. The CDR3 DNA is TGTGCCGCCGGCGGACAGGGGGGAGTAGGAGATACGCAGTATTTT.

This clonotype came up a few times. The chain is built from TRBV20-1 and TRBJ1-2; TRBD1 matches at 9 bases. The V and J ends lost 3 bases and 3 bases, in that order; junction bases with no gene match: 5. The CDR3 is 14 residues long. Per germline, CDR1 DFQATT and CDR2 SNEGSKA (reference sequence). In DNA form, the CDR3 reads TGCAGTGCTAGGGAGACAGGGGGGGACTATGGCTACACCTTC. Protein product: CSARETGGDYGYTF.

This clonotype has only a few counts. The chain's CDR3 is CASSLGTSGLYNEQFF. CDR3 sequence (DNA): TGCGCCAGCAGCTTGGGGACTAGCGGCCTCTACAATGAGCAGTTCTTC. V gene TRBV5-1 combines with J gene TRBJ2-1; 10 bases fit TRBD2. The V segment lost 0 bases and the J segment 3 bases; nucleotides outside the gene matches: 3. CDR1 is SGHRS and CDR2 is YFSETQ in the germline V gene. The CDR3 spans 16 residues.

In its sample, this clonotype was seen a few times. CDR3 bases: TGTGCCAGCAGCCTGAGCGGGAGGGCCCCCTACGAGCAGTACTTC. Its translation is CASSLSGRAPYEQYF. The rearrangement uses TRBV14 and TRBJ2-7; 10 nucleotides agree with TRBD2. The J segment lost 2 bases and the V segment lost 4 bases, leaving 5 bases of the junction unmatched. The CDR3 is made up of 15 amino acids. Germline values: CDR1 SGHDN, CDR2 FVKESK.

This clonotype has more than one count but fewer than ten. This chain links TRBV20-1 with TRBJ2-5, with D perhaps TRBD1 (7 bases). From germline, CDR1 is DFQATT and CDR2 SNEGSKA (reference sequence). V lost 3 bases and J 1 base, leaving 15 bases between the germline ends. The CDR3 is 15 residues long. In DNA, the CDR3 is TGCAGTGCTAGGGAGGGGACAGATTTCCAAGAGACCCAGTACTTC. Its translation: CSAREGTDFQETQYF.

This clonotype was picked up a small number of times. The CDR3 is CASSLNPRTGSSYEQYF. CDR3 sequence (DNA): TGTGCCAGCAGCTTAAACCCAAGGACAGGGAGCTCCTACGAGCAGTACTTC. The chain carries TRBV7-9 and TRBJ2-7; TRBD1 agrees at 8 bases. The CDR3 is made up of 17 amino acids. The V gene's germline CDR1 is SEHNR and CDR2 FQNEAQ (reference sequence). V lost 2 bases, J lost 0 bases, and 9 bases stayed unmatched. Filled out from reference TRBV7-9 and TRBJ2-7, the complete variable domain reads DTGVSQNPRHKITKRGQNVTFRCDPISEHNRLYWYRQTLGQGPEFLTYFQNEAQLEKSRLLSDRFSAERPKGSFSTLEIQRTEQGDSAMYLCASSLNPRTGSSYEQYFGPGTRLTVT.

This clonotype was detected a few times. The chain joins TRBV5-1 to TRBJ2-3, with D unresolved. CDR1 is SGHRS and CDR2 is YFSETQ in the germline V gene. The CDR3 runs to 15 residues. Trimming cost V 0 bases and J 2 bases, with 10 bases left between them. The CDR3 protein is CASSLGASNTDTQYF. CDR3 bases: TGCGCCAGCAGCTTGGGGGCATCGAACACAGATACGCAGTATTTT.

This clonotype was counted at least ten times. The CDR3: CSVGQPSEAGELFF. CDR3 bases: TGCAGCGTTGGTCAGCCTAGTGAGGCCGGGGAGCTGTTTTTT. The J gene is TRBJ2-2, the V gene TRBV29-1, with unresolved D. This CDR3 region has 14 residues. V dropped 4 bases and J dropped 6 bases, with 15 bases sitting between them. Germline V lookup: CDR1 SQVTM, CDR2 ANQGSEA.

This clonotype was detected a few times. The V and J genes are TRBV25-1 and TRBJ2-1; 7 bases match TRBD2. J was trimmed by 6 bases and V by 1 base; bases with no gene match: 3. CDR3 length: 14 amino acids. CDR1 and CDR2 (germline): MGHDK, SYGVNS. The DNA of the CDR3 is TGTGCCAGCAGTGAATTGGGGGGGGGCAATGAGCAGTTCTTC. Protein: CASSELGGGNEQFF.

The chain links TRBV9 to TRBJ2-7; 7 bases match TRBD2. J gave up 3 bases and V 5 bases, and 5 bases lay outside the gene matches. In germline, CDR1 is SGDLS, CDR2 YYNGEE. The CDR3 contains 13 residues. DNA for the CDR3: TGTGCCAGCAGGGCTAGCGGAAACTACGAGCAGTACTTC. Translating it yields CASRASGNYEQYF.

This clonotype was seen only a few times. V and J are TRBV10-3 and TRBJ2-3, with D unresolved. CDR3 size: 15 residues. Trimming left V 3 bases short and J 0 bases short, with 10 bases between. CDR1 and CDR2 from the germline V gene are ENHRY and SYGVKD. The CDR3 sequence: CAISENSISTDTQYF. The CDR3 bases are TGTGCCATCAGTGAAAATAGCATAAGCACAGATACGCAGTATTTT.